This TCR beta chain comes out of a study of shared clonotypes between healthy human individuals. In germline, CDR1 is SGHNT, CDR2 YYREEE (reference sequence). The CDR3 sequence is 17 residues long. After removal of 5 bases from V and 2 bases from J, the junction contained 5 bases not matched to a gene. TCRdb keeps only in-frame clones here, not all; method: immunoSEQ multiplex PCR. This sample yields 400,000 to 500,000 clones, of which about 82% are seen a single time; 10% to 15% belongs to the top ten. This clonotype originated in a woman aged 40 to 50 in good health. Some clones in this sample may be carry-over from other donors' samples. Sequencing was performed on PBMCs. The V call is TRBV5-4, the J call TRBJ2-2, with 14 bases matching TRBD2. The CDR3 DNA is TGTGCCAGCAGTCGACTAGCGGGAGGGCCCAACACCGGGGAGCTGTTTTTT. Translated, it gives CASSRLAGGPNTGELFF. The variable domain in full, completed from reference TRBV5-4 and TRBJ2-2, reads ETGVTQSPTHLIKTRGQQVTLRCSSQSGHNTVSWYQQALGQGPQFIFQYYREEENGRGNFPPRFSGLQFPNYSSELNVNALELDDSALYLCASSRLAGGPNTGELFFGEGSRLTVL.